This record looks at one T cell receptor (beta chain) sequence and its context. These data belong to a study of glioma-infiltrating T cells after dendritic cell vaccination. Some clones are missing from TCRdb's copy, which holds only in-frame ones; the method was immunoSEQ multiplex PCR. The repertoire holds about 36,000 clones, with about 80% as singletons. V was clipped by 0 bases and J by 5 bases, with 7 bases between them. This CDR3 is 13 amino acids long. Germline CDR1 is SGHAT and CDR2 is FQNNGV. V gene TRBV11-2 combines with J gene TRBJ2-5; D is unclear. The sequence came from a human donor with glioblastoma. Sample: blood, taken before dendritic cell vaccination. This chain's CDR3 is CASSLERLETQYF. In nucleotides, the CDR3 is TGTGCCAGCAGCTTAGAACGGTTGGAGACCCAGTACTTC.